Below, one TCR beta chain is given with its context. Its antigen remains unidentified. The data stem from a study of cytomegalovirus exposure and HLA in healthy donors. Findings of the study overall: Later analysis identified a missense DCLRE1C variant that was linked to TCR beta V- and J-gene trimming.

V shed 4 bases and J 9 bases; nucleotides not matched to a gene: 13. CDR3 length: 16 residues. CDR1 SGDLS and CDR2 YYNGEE come from the germline V gene. The primer mix had 60 Vbeta and 13 Jbeta primers. The repertoire was sequenced with immunoSEQ multiplex PCR; TCRdb's copy has only in-frame clones and lacks some. This sample carries just over 150,000 clones, roughly 70% of them seen once, and the ten largest clones take roughly 7.1%. The material sequenced was PBMCs. The chain combines TRBV9 with TRBJ1-6, with TRBD1 matching 7 bases. This receptor was taken from a man aged 40-49 years in good health and CMV-seropositive. The CDR3 nucleotides read TGTGCCAGCAGCAACTCCGGGACAGTTAGTATTTCACCCCTCCACTTT. Amino acids: CASSNSGTVSISPLHF.